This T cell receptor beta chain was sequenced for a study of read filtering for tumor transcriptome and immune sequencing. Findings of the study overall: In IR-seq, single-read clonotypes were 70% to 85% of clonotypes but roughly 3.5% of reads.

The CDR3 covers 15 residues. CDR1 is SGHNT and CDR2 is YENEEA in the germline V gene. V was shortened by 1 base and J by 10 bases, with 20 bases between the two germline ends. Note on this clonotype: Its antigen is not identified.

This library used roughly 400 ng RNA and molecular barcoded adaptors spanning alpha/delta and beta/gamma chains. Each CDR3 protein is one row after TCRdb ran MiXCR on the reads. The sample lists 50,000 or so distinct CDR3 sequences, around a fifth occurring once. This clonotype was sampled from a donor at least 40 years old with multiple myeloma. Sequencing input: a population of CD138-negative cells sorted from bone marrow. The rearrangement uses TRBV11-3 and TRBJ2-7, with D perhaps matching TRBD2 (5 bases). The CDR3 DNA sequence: TGTGCCAGCAGCTTAGGCGACAACCAATCCGGGAAACAGTACTTC. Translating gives CASSLGDNQSGKQYF.